The sequence of this T cell receptor (beta chain) was determined in a study of blood T cell repertoires in COVID-19. Overall study: There were acute and convalescent COVID-19 samples, and they came from the United States, Italy and Spain.

Per the original methods: Scientists estimated how many nucleated cells there were by amplifying reference gene primers. TCRdb's table, derived via immunoSEQ multiplex PCR, lists solely in-frame clones and lacks some. That table gives V, J and clone size, and the DNA gave D and trimming. The repertoire holds tens of thousands of clones, with 80% to 90% as singletons. V shed 3 bases, J shed 5 bases, and the junction held 4 bases outside the gene matches. The germline V gene encodes CDR1 LGHNA and CDR2 YSLEER. CDR3 size: 14 residues. V gene TRBV4-3 combines with J gene TRBJ2-1; 7 bases map to TRBD1. The sequence came from a human donor in a cohort sampled during active COVID-19. Sequencing was performed on peripheral blood. The CDR3 coding sequence is TGCGCCAGCAGCCAGGGGACAGACAACAATGAGCAGTTCTTC. Amino acids: CASSQGTDNNEQFF.